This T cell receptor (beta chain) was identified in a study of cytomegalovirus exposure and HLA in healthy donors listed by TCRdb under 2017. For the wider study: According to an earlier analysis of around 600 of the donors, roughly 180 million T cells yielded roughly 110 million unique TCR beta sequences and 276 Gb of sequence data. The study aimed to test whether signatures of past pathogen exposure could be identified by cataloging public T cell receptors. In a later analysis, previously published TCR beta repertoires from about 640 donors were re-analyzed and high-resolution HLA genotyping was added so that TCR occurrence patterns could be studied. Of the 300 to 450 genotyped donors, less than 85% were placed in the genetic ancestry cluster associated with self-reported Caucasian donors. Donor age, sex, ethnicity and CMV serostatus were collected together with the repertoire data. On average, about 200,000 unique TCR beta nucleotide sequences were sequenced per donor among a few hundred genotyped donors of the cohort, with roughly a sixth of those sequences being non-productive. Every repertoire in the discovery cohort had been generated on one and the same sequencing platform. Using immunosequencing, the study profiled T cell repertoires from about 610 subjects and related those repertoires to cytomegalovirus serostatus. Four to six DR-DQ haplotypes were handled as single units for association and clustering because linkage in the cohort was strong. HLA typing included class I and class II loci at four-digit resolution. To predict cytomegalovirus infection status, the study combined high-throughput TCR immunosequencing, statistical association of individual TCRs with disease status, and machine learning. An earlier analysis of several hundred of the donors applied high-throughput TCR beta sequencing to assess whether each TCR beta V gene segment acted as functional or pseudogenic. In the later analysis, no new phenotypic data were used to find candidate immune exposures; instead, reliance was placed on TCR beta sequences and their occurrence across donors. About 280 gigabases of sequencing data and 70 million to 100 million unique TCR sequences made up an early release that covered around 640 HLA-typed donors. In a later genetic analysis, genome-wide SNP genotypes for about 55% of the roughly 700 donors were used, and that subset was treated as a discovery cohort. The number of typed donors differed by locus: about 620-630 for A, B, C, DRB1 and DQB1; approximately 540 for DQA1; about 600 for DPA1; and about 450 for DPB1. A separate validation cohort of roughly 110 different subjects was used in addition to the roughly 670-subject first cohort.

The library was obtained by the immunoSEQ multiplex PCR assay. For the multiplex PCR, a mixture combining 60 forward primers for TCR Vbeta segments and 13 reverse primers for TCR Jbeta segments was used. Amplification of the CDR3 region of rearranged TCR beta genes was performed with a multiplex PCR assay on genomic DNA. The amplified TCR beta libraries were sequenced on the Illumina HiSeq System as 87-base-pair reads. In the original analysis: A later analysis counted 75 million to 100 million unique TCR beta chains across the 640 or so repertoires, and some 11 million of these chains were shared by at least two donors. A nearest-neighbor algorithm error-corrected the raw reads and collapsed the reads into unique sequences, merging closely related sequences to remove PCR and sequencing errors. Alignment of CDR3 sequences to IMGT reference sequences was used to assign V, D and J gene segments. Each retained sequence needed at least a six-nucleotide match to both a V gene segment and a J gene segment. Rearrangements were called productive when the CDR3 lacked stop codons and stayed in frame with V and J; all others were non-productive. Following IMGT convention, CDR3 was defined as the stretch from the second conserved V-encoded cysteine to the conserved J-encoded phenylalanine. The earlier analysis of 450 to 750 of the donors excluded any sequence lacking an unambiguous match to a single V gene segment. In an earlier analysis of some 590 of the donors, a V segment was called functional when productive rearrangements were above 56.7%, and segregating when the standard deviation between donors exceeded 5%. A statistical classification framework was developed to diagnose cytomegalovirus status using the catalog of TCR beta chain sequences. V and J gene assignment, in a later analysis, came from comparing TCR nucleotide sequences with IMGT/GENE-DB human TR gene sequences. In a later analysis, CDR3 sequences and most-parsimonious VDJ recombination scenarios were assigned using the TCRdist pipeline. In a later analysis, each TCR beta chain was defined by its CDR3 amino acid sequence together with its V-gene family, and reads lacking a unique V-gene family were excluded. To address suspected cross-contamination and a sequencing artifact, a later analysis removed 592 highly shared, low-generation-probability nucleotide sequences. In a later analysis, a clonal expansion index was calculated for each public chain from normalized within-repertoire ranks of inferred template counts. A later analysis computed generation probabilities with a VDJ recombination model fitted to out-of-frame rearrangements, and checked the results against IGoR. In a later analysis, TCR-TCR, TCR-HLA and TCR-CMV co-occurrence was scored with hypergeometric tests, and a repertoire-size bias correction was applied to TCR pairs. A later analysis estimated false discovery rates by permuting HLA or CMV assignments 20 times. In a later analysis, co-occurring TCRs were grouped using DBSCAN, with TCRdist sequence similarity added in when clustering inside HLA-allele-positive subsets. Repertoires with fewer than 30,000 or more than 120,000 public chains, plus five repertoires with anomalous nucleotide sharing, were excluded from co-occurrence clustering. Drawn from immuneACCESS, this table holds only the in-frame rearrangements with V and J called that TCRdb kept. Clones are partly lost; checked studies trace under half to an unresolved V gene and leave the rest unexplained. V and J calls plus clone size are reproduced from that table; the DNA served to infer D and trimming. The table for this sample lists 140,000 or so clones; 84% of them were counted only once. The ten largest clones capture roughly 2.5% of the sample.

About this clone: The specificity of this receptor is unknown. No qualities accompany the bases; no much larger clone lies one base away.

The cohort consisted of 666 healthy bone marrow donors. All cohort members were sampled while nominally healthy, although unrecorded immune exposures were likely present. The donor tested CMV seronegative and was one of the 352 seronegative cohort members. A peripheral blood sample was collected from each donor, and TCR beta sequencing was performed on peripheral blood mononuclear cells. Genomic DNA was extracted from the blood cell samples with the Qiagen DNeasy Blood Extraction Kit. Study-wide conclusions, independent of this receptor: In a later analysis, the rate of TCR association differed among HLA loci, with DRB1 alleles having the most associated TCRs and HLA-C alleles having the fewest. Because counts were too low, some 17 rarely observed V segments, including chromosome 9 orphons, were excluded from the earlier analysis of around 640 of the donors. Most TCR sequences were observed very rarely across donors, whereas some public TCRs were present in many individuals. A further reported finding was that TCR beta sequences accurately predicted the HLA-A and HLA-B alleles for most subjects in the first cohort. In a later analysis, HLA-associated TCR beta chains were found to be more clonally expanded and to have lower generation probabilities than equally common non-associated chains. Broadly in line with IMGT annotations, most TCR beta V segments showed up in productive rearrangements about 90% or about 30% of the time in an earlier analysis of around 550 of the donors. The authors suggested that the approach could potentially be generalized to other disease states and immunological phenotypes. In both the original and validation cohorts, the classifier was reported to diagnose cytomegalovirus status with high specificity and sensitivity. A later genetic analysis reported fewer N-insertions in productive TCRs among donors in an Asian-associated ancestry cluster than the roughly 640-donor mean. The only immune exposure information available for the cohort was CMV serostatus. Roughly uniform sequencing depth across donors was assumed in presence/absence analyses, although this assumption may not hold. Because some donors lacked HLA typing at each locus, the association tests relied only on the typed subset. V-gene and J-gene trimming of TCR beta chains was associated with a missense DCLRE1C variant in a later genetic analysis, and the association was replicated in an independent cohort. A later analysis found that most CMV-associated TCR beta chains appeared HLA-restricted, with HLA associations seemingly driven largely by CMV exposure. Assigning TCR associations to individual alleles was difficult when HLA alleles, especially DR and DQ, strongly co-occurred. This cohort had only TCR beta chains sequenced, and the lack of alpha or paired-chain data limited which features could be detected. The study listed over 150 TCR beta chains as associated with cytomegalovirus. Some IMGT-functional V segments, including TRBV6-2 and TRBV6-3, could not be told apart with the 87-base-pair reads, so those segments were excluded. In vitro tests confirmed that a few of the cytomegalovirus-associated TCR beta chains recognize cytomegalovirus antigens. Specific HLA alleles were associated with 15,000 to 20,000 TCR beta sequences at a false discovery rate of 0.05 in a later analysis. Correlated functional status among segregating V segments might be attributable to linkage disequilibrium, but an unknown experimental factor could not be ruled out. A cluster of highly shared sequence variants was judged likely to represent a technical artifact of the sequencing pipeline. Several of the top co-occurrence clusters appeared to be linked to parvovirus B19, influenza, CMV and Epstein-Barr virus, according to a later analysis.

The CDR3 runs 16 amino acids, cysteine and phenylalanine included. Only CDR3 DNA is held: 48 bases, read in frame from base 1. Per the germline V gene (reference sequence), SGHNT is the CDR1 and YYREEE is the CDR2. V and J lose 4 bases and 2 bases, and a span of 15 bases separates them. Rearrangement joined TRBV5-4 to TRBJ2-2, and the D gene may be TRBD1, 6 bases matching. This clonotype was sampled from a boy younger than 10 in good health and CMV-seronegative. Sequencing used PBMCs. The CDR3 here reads CASSPGPRGNTGELFF. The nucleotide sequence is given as TGTGCCAGCAGCCCGGGACCCAGGGGAAACACCGGGGAGCTGTTTTTT.